This is a list of T cell receptor beta chains from one sample in a study of cytomegalovirus exposure and HLA in healthy donors. Method: immunoSEQ multiplex PCR; TCRdb's copy keeps in-frame clones and lacks some. This sample has roughly 120,000 clones; roughly 82% occur once, and the top ten carry about 11%. Sequencing used PBMCs. The receptors originated from a male donor in good health and CMV-seropositive. CDR3s include the opening cysteine and the closing phenylalanine or tryptophan. The size field is filled for only some rows; it gives once, few, many or a size class.

size,V,J,CDR3
-,TRBV2,-,CASSYQTSGRYHFYEQYF
once,TRBV9,TRBJ2-5,CASSVEGDGVPQYF
-,TRBV19,TRBJ2-7,CASSPPGLAGDYEQYF
-,TRBV2,TRBJ2-5,CASSGGQGVETQYF
-,TRBV7-8,TRBJ2-3,CASSPPGTSGADTQYF
-,TRBV7-8,TRBJ2-1,CASTRLFPSYNEQFF
-,TRBV5-1,TRBJ2-2,CASSLGPRENTGELFF
-,TRBV28,TRBJ1-5,CASSSPWGRSNQPQHF
-,TRBV9,TRBJ2-1,CASSAQSSGTNEQFF
-,TRBV2,TRBJ2-7,CATDPGLRYEQYF
once,TRBV19,TRBJ2-7,CASSRTSGAYEQYF
-,TRBV10-1,TRBJ2-3,CASSDPCSGYTDTQYF
-,TRBV18,-,CATSRDRGYEQYF
-,TRBV2,TRBJ2-6,CASKGSMGGAGANVLTF
-,TRBV9,TRBJ2-7,CASSVGPDRAYEQYF
-,TRBV7-9,TRBJ1-1,CASSPVDRANTEAFF
-,TRBV28,TRBJ2-3,CASSFLSTTITDTQYF
once,TRBV7-2,TRBJ2-7,CASSLKRELGEQYF
-,TRBV7-6,TRBJ2-3,CASSSPQGASTDTQYF
-,TRBV10-2,TRBJ2-2,CASSAQGVSGELFF
-,TRBV4-2,TRBJ1-6,CASSQEEGQHSPLHF
-,TRBV7-2,TRBJ2-4,CASSLAGAGDIQYF
-,TRBV19,TRBJ1-5,CASSMAGNQPQHF
-,TRBV10-3,TRBJ1-1,CAASSRGTGTEAFF
few,TRBV18,TRBJ1-2,CASSLSDSNYGYTF
-,TRBV6-5,TRBJ1-2,CASSYSTQRGYTF
-,TRBV6-4,TRBJ1-5,CASSETGASQPQHF
-,TRBV5-1,TRBJ2-5,CASRQGLQETQYF
-,TRBV10-3,TRBJ2-3,CATYQGAGEDWGTDTQYF
few,TRBV21-1,-,CAPWSQSHEQYF
-,TRBV27,TRBJ1-4,CASWGEGAGEKLFF
few,TRBV18,TRBJ1-1,CASSPKGVATEAFF
-,TRBV27,TRBJ2-2,CASQLAGGRVTGELFF
-,TRBV4-2,TRBJ2-7,CASSHDVAGLAEMYEQYF
-,TRBV28,TRBJ2-5,CASSSPGGSEETQYF
-,TRBV10-2,TRBJ2-2,CASEPGSTTGELFF
-,TRBV7-9,TRBJ1-2,CASSYGGYGYTF
-,TRBV5-8,-,CASSLRTSGSYEQYF
-,TRBV30,TRBJ2-7,CAWSLDTSYEQYF
-,TRBV4-3,TRBJ2-1,CASSQDTGRDNEQFF
-,TRBV7-9,TRBJ2-5,CASSLTSGETQYF
-,TRBV27,TRBJ1-5,CASSSVNQPQHF
-,TRBV6-1,TRBJ2-3,CASSDMLAGGPGQYF
-,TRBV6-1,TRBJ2-1,CASSERLAGYNEQFF
once,TRBV7-9,TRBJ1-5,CASSFAGTKLGSNQPQHF
-,TRBV27,TRBJ2-1,CASSSLLAGTFNEQFF
-,TRBV7-2,TRBJ2-2,CASSLFFSGRDTGELFF
few,TRBV7-2,TRBJ2-3,CASSAGARGDTQYF
-,TRBV7-9,TRBJ2-7,CASSRLAGSYEQYF
-,TRBV11-3,TRBJ2-2,CASGIGQGDNTGELFF
once,TRBV9,TRBJ1-4,CASSLRLGRSEKLFF
-,TRBV9,TRBJ2-1,CASSSRKTSSYNEQFF
-,TRBV7-2,TRBJ1-2,CASSVPTLAGYDGYTF
-,TRBV30,TRBJ2-6,CACFPGQGSSGANGLTF
-,TRBV5-8,TRBJ2-3,CASSLTGGGVTDTQYF
-,TRBV21-1,TRBJ1-1,CASSNPDRREDRGMNTEAFF
-,TRBV29-1,TRBJ2-3,CSVSTGGAGPPDTQYF
few,TRBV9,TRBJ2-5,CASSPTNEQETQYF
-,TRBV6-1,TRBJ1-3,CASSETGGSGNTIYF
-,TRBV7-3,TRBJ2-7,CASSLEREGSYEQYF